A selection of T cell receptor beta chains follows, all from one sample in a study of blood T cell repertoires in COVID-19. The repertoire was sequenced with immunoSEQ multiplex PCR; TCRdb's copy has only in-frame clones and lacks some. Counted here are about 140,000 clones, around 91% occurring once; the ten biggest clones make up 3% to 3.5%. Sequenced sample: peripheral blood. All receptors derive from a woman aged 55-70 years with active COVID-19. Both conserved end residues are part of each CDR3. A D gene is named only where the DNA matches it firmly. A clone size is listed for some rows: how often the clone was seen (once, few, many), or a class if it is expanded.

v_gene	abundance	j_gene	d_gene	CDR3nt	CDR3aa
TRBV6-5	.	TRBJ1-3	TRBD1	TGTGCCAGCTCCTTACGGACAGGGACTGGAAACACCATATATTTT	CASSLRTGTGNTIYF
TRBV19	.	TRBJ1-5	TRBD1	TGTGCCAGTAACCTGGGACAGGGGTTCAATCAGCCCCAGCATTTT	CASNLGQGFNQPQHF
TRBV5-1	.	TRBJ2-5	TRBD2	TGCGCCAGCGCGGGGGGAGGGCCCTCCGAGACCCAGTACTTC	CASAGGGPSETQYF
TRBV14	.	TRBJ2-1	TRBD2	TGTGCCAGCAGCCAAGGGCTAGCGGGGCGAAGCTCCTACAATGAGCAGTTCTTC	CASSQGLAGRSSYNEQFF
TRBV7-2	.	TRBJ1-6	.	TGTGCCAGCAGCTTACAAACAGGCAGTAGTTCACCCCTCCACTTT	CASSLQTGSSSPLHF
TRBV27	.	TRBJ1-5	.	TGTGCCAGCAGTTTATGGAGGGATTATCAGCCCCAGCATTTT	CASSLWRDYQPQHF
TRBV7-2	.	TRBJ2-1	TRBD2	TGTGCCAGCAGCCTATGGGGGACTAGTGTCAACAATGAGCAGTTCTTC	CASSLWGTSVNNEQFF
TRBV5-1	.	TRBJ2-7	TRBD1	TGCGCCAGCAGCTTGGACCAGGGGGCGAAGTACGAGCAGTACTTC	CASSLDQGAKYEQYF
TRBV6-2/TRBV6-3	.	TRBJ2-2	.	TGTGCCAGCAGTTACACCATTATTAGGCGGGTGGCCGGGGAGCTGTTTTTT	CASSYTIIRRVAGELFF
TRBV3-1/TRBV3-2	.	TRBJ2-4	.	TGTGCCAGCAGCCGGGGGGGGGCCACCAAAAACATTCAGTACTTC	CASSRGGATKNIQYF
TRBV24-1	.	TRBJ2-5	.	TGTGCCACCAGTGACCCCTATGGGGCGGGGGAGACCCAGTACTTC	CATSDPYGAGETQYF
TRBV5-6	.	TRBJ2-3	TRBD1	TGTGCCAGCAGGGCCACGGGACAGACAACAGATACGCAGTATTTT	CASRATGQTTDTQYF
TRBV12-3/TRBV12-4	.	TRBJ2-1	.	TGTGCCAGCAGTTGGGCGCGGGGCAATGAGCAGTTCTTC	CASSWARGNEQFF
TRBV25-1	.	TRBJ2-7	TRBD2	TGTGCCAGCAGTGAATCCCTTAGCGGGATAAAGGGCTACGAGCAGTACTTC	CASSESLSGIKGYEQYF
TRBV14	.	TRBJ2-7	TRBD2	TGTGCCAGCAGCCAAGGACTAGCGGGGTTCTACGAGCAGTACTTC	CASSQGLAGFYEQYF
TRBV14	.	TRBJ2-1	.	TGTGCCAGCAGCCAAGATGAAGGCCCGGGGTACAATGAGCAGTTCTTC	CASSQDEGPGYNEQFF
TRBV18	.	TRBJ1-1	.	TGTGCCAGCTCACCACCGATGAAAGGGGGGAACACTGAAGCTTTCTTT	CASSPPMKGGNTEAFF
TRBV9	.	TRBJ2-4	.	TGTGCCAGCAGCGTAGAACCGGGGGTAGGCAAAAACATTCAGTACTTC	CASSVEPGVGKNIQYF
TRBV27	few	TRBJ1-6	TRBD1	TGTGCCAGCAGTTTGAGGGGGAACAGGGGGCGCGTCGGGAATTCACCCCTCCACTTT	CASSLRGNRGRVGNSPLHF
TRBV2	.	TRBJ1-5	.	TGTGCCAGCAGTGAAGCACAGACAGGCGGTCAGCCCCAGCATTTT	CASSEAQTGGQPQHF
TRBV19	once	TRBJ2-4	TRBD1	TGTGCCAGTAGTATAGATCGACAGGGAGCCAAAAACATTCAGTACTTC	CASSIDRQGAKNIQYF
TRBV28	.	TRBJ1-4	TRBD1	TGTGCCACACTAGGACAGGGATTGGGTGAAAAACTGTTTTTT	CATLGQGLGEKLFF
TRBV28	.	TRBJ2-1	TRBD2	TGTGCCAGCAGTTCCCTAGCGGGAGGTGATGAGCAGTTCTTC	CASSSLAGGDEQFF
TRBV27	.	TRBJ2-1	TRBD1	TGTGCCAGCAGTTTACGGTACGGGACAGGGTACAATGAGCAGTTCTTC	CASSLRYGTGYNEQFF
TRBV19	once	TRBJ1-1	.	TGTGCCAGTAGTACGCGGGGTGAAGCTTTCTTT	CASSTRGEAFF
TRBV7-3	once	TRBJ2-1	TRBD2	TGTGCCAGCAGCTTATCGGGTAGCGGGAGGGGTAATGAGCAGTTCTTC	CASSLSGSGRGNEQFF
TRBV10-1	few	TRBJ1-5	TRBD1	TGCGCCAGCCAGGACAGGGGGCATCAGCCCCAGCATTTT	CASQDRGHQPQHF
TRBV7-3	.	TRBJ2-2	.	TGTGCCAGCAGCTTAACGGGGCCAGTAAAGACCGGGGAGCTGTTTTTT	CASSLTGPVKTGELFF
TRBV4-1	.	TRBJ2-1	.	TGCGCCAGCAGCCAAGAGGAGCTTAGCTCCTACAATGAGCAGTTCTTC	CASSQEELSSYNEQFF
TRBV2	.	TRBJ1-5	TRBD1	TGTGCCAGCAGCCTGGACAGGGCTCAGCCCCAGCATTTT	CASSLDRAQPQHF
TRBV5-1	.	TRBJ1-5	.	TGCGCCAGCAGCTTGGGGACACCCAATCAGCCCCAGCATTTT	CASSLGTPNQPQHF
TRBV28	.	TRBJ1-2	.	TGTGCCAGCAGTCCATCGGGGAGGTTGTTAGGCTACACCTTC	CASSPSGRLLGYTF
TRBV28	.	TRBJ2-5	TRBD2	TGTGCCAGCAGTCCTAAGGGACTAGCGGGAGTTCAGACCCAGTACTTC	CASSPKGLAGVQTQYF
TRBV2	.	TRBJ1-4	TRBD1	TGTGCCAGCAGGCCAGACAGGGCAACTAATGAAAAACTGTTTTTT	CASRPDRATNEKLFF
TRBV18	.	TRBJ2-7	TRBD1	TGTGCCAGCTCACCACTAAGAATCGCAGGGGGATCCTACGAGCAGTACTTC	CASSPLRIAGGSYEQYF
TRBV5-1	once	TRBJ2-7	.	TGCGCCAGCAGAGCCCGAGGCCCTTCCTCCTACGAGCAGTACTTC	CASRARGPSSYEQYF
TRBV5-1	.	TRBJ2-7	TRBD1	TGCGCCAGCAGCAAGGGGACAGACCCTTCCTACGAGCAGTACTTC	CASSKGTDPSYEQYF
TRBV3-1/TRBV3-2	.	TRBJ1-6	.	TGTGCCAGCAGCCAAGGACAGGCTTATTCACCCCTCCACTTT	CASSQGQAYSPLHF
TRBV11-1	.	TRBJ2-4	.	TGTGCCAGCAGCCCAGGTCGACACACAGCCAAAAACATTCAGTACTTC	CASSPGRHTAKNIQYF
TRBV9	.	TRBJ2-3	.	TGTGCCAGCAGCCTCCCCCCGCGTCCTACGCAGTATTTT	CASSLPPRPTQYF
TRBV18	.	TRBJ1-1	TRBD1	TGTGCCAGCTCACCAGCGGCAGGGGGCGTGGCTGAAGCTTTCTTT	CASSPAAGGVAEAFF
TRBV5-1	.	TRBJ2-7	.	TGCGCCAGCAGCTTTAACACCTACGAGCAGTACTTC	CASSFNTYEQYF
TRBV5-6	.	TRBJ2-7	TRBD2	TGTGCCAGCAAGGCGGGGGGCAGGGGCGAGCAGTACTTC	CASKAGGRGEQYF
TRBV5-5	.	TRBJ2-7	TRBD1	TGTGCCGCCCAACGAGGACAGGGCTCCTCCGAGCAGTACTTC	CAAQRGQGSSEQYF